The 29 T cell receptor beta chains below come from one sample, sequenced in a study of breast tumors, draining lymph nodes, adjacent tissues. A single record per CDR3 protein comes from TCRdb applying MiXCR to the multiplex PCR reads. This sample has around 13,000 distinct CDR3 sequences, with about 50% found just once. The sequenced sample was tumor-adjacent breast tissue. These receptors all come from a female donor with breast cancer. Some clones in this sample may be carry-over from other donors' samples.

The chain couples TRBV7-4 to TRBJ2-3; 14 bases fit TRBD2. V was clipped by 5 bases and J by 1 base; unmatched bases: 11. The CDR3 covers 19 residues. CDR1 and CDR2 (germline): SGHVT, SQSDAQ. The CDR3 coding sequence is TGTGCCAGCAGCGCGGGACTAGCGGGAGTAACTGTGGGCACAGATACGCAGTATTTT. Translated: CASSAGLAGVTVGTDTQYF.

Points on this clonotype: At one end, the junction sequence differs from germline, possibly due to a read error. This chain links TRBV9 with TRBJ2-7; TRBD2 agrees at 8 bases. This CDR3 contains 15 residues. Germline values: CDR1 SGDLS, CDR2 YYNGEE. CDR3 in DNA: TGTGCCAGCAGCGTTGGGATGGGCGGGAGGTACGAGCCGTACTTC. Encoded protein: CASSVGMGGRYEPYF.

The DNA of the CDR3 is TGCAGCGCCGTGTTGACCGGGGAGCTGTTTTTT. It codes for CSAVLTGELFF. The rearrangement joins TRBV29-1 to TRBJ2-2; D is ambiguous. Trimming left V 7 bases short and J 5 bases short, with 8 bases between. Germline CDR1 and CDR2: SQVTM and ANQGSEA. This CDR3 has 11 amino acids.

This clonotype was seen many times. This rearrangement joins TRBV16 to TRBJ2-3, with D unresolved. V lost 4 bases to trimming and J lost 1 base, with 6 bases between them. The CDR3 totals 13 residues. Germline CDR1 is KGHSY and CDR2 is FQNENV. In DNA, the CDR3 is TGTGCCAGCAGCCGTTCGGGCACAGATACGCAGTATTTT. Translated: CASSRSGTDTQYF.

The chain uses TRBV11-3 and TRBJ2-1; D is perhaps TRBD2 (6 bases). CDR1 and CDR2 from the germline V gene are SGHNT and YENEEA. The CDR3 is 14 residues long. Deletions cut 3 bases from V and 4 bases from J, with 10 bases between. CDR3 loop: CASSLSSGYNEQFF. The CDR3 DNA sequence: TGTGCCAGCAGCTTGAGTAGCGGATACAATGAGCAGTTCTTC.

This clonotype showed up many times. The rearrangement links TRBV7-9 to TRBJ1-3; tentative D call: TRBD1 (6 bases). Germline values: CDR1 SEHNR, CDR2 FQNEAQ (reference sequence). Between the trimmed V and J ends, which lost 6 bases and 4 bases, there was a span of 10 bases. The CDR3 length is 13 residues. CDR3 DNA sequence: TGTGCCAGCAGACTCGGACAGGGAAACACCATATATTTT. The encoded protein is CASRLGQGNTIYF.

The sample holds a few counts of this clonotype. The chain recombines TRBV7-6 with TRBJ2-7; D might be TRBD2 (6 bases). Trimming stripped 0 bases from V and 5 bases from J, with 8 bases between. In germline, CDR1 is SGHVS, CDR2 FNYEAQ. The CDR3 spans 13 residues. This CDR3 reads CASSLAGGDEQYF. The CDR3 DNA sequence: TGTGCCAGCAGCTTAGCGGGGGGAGACGAGCAGTACTTC.

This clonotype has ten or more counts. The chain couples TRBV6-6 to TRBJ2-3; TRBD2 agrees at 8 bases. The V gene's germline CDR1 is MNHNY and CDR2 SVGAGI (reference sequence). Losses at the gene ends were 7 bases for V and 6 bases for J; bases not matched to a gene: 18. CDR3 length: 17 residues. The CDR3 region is CASNNQGASGPRDTQYF. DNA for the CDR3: TGTGCCAGCAATAATCAAGGGGCTAGCGGGCCTCGGGATACGCAGTATTTT.

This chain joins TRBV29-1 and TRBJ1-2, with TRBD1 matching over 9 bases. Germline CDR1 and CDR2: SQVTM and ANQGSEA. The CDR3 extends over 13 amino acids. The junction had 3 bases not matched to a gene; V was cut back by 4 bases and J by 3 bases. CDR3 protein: CSVGDRVDYGYTF. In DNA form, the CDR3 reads TGCAGCGTTGGGGACAGGGTGGACTATGGCTACACCTTC.

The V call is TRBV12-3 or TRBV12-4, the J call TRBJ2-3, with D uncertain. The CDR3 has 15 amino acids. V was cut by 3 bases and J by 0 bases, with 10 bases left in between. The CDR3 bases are TGTGCCAGCAGTTTCCGCACATCTAGCACAGATACGCAGTATTTT. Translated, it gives CASSFRTSSTDTQYF.

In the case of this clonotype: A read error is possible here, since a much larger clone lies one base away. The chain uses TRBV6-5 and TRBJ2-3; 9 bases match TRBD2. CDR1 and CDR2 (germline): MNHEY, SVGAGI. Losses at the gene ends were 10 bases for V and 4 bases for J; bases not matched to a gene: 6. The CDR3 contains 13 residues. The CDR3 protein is CATRGGAPDTQYF. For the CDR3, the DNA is TGTGCCACCCGCGGGGGGGCTCCAGATACGCAGTATTTT.

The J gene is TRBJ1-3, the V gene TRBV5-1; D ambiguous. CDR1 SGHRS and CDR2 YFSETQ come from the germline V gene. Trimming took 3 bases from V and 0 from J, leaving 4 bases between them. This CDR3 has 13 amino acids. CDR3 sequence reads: CASSSGSGNTIYF. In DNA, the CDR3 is TGCGCCAGCAGCTCTGGCTCTGGAAACACCATATATTTT.

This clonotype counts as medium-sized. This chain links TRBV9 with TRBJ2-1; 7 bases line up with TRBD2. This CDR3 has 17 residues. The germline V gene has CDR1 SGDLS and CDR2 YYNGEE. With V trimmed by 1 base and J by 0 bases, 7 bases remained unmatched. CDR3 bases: TGTGCCAGCAGCGTATCCCGGGGCGGGAGCTCCTACAATGAGCAGTTCTTC. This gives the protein CASSVSRGGSSYNEQFF.

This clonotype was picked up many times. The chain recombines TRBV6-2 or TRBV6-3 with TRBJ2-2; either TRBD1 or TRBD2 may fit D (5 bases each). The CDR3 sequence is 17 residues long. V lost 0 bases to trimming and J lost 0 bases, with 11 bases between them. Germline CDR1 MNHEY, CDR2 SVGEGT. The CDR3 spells CASSYSLGETNTGELFF. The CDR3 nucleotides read TGTGCCAGCAGTTACTCGTTGGGGGAAACGAACACCGGGGAGCTGTTTTTT.

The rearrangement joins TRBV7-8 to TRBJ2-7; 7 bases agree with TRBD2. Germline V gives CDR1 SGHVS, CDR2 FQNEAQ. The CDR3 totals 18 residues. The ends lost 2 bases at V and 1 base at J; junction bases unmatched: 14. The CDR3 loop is CASSLTGKTSRGSYEQYF. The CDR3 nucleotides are TGTGCCAGCAGCTTAACCGGGAAGACTAGCAGAGGGTCCTACGAGCAGTACTTC.

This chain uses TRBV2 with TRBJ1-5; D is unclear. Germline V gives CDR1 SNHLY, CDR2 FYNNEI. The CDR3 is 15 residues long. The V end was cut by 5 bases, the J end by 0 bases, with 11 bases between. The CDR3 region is CASSPLDTSNQPQHF. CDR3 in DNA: TGTGCCAGCAGTCCCTTAGACACTAGCAATCAGCCCCAGCATTTT.

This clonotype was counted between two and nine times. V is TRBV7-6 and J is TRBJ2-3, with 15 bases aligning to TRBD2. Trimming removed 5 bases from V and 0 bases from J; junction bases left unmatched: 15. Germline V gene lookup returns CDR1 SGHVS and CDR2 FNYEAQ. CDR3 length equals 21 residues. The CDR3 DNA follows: TGTGCCAGCAGCAACACCTGGACTAGCGGGGGGGCATCACTAAGCACAGATACGCAGTATTTT. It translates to CASSNTWTSGGASLSTDTQYF.

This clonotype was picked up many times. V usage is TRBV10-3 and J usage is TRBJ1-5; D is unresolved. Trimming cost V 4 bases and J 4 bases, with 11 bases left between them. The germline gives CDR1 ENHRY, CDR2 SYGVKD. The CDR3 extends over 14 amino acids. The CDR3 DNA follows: TGTGCCATCAGTGTCGATGCGGGGAATCAGCCCCAGCATTTT. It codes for CAISVDAGNQPQHF.

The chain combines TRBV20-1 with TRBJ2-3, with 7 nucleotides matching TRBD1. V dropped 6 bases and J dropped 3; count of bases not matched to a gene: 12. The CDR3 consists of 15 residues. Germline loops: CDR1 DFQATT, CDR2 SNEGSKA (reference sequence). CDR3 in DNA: TGCAGTGCCCCCCCCAGGGGGAGTGGTACAGATACGCAGTATTTT. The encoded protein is CSAPPRGSGTDTQYF.

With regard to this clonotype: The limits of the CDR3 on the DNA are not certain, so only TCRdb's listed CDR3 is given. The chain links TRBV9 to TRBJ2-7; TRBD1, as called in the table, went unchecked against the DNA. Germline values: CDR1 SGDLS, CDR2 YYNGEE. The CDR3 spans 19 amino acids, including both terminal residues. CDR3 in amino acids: CASSIYLCSVLQGAYEQYF.

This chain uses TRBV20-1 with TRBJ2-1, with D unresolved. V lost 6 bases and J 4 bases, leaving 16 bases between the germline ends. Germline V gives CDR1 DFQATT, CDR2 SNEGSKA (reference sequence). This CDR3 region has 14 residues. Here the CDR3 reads CSASEPSAYNEQFF. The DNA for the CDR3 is TGCAGTGCATCCGAGCCGTCCGCATACAATGAGCAGTTCTTC.

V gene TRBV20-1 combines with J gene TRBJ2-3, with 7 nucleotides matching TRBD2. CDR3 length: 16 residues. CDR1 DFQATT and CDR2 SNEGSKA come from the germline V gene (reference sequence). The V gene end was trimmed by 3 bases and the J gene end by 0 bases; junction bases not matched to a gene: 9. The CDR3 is CSASGLLAKSTDTQYF. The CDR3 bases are TGCAGTGCTAGCGGGCTACTAGCGAAGAGCACAGATACGCAGTATTTT.

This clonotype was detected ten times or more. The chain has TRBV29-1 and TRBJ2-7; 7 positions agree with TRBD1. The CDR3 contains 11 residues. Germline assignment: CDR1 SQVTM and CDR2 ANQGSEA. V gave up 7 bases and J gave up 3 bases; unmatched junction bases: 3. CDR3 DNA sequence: TGCAGCGCGGGACAGAACTACGAGCAGTACTTC. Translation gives CSAGQNYEQYF.

The chain's CDR3 is CSAIGGIGNTIYF. Written as DNA, the CDR3 is TGCAGCGCGATAGGGGGGATTGGAAACACCATATATTTT. The chain combines TRBV29-1 with TRBJ1-3, with a possible D match to TRBD1 (6 bases). The ends were cut back, 7 bases at V and 3 bases at J, with 13 bases in the middle. CDR1 is SQVTM, CDR2 ANQGSEA, per germline. The CDR3 covers 13 residues.

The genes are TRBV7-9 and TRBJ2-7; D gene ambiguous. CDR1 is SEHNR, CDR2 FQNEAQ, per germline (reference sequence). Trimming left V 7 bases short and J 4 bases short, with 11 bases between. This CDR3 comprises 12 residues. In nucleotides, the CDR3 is TGTGCCAGCAAAGGTAGCTCGTACGAGCAGTACTTC. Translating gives CASKGSSYEQYF.

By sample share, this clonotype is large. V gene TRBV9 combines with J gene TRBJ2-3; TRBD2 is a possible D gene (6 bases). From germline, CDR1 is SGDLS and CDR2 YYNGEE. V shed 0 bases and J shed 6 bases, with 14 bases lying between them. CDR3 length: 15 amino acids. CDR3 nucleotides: TGTGCCAGCAGCGTAGGGGGACTCACGCTGGATACGCAGTATTTT. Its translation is CASSVGGLTLDTQYF.

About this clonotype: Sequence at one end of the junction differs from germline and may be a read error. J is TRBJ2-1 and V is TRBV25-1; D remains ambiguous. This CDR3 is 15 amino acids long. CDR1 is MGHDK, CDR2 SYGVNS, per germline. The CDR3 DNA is TGTGCCAGTAGTGACCCCGGGTTCACCTACAATGAGCAGCTCTTC. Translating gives CASSDPGFTYNEQLF. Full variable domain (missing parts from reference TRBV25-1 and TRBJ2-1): EADIYQTPRYLVIGTGKKITLECSQTMGHDKMYWYQQDPGMELHLIHYSYGVNSTEKGDLSSESTVSRIRTEHFPLTLESARPSHTSQYLCASSDPGFTYNEQLFGPGTRLTVL.

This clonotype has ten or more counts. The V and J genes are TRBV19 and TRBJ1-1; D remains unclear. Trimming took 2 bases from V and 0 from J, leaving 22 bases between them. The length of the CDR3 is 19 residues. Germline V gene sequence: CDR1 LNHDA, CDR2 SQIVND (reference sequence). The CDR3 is CASSISFRQIIGVNTEAFF. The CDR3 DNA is TGTGCCAGTAGTATAAGTTTCCGGCAGATTATCGGCGTGAACACTGAAGCTTTCTTT.

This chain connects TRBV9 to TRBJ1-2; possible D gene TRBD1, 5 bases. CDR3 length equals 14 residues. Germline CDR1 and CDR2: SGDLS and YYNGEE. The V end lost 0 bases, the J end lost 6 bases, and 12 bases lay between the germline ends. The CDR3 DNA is TGTGCCAGCAGCGTAGCGGGGGAACCCAATGGCTACACCTTC. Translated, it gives CASSVAGEPNGYTF.